This T cell receptor beta chain was profiled in a study of blood T cell repertoires in COVID-19. In Seattle, patients joined the study during active infection and were tracked longitudinally. Methods used by the authors: Reference gene primer amplification yielded estimated nucleated cell counts. Sequencing used immunoSEQ multiplex PCR; TCRdb keeps in-frame clones, though not all of them. D and trimming were read from the DNA, whereas the V and J calls and clone size are those reported in that table. The sample lists fewer than 200,000 clones, approximately 85% occurring once. The CDR3 length is 12 residues. CDR1 is SEHNR and CDR2 is FQNEAQ in the germline V gene (reference sequence). Trimming removed 5 bases at V and 6 bases at J, with 11 bases between.

This receptor was taken from a woman aged 50 to 60 with COVID-19, enrolled during active disease. The sample taken for sequencing was peripheral blood. This chain connects TRBV7-9 to TRBJ2-7; D perhaps matches TRBD2 (5 bases). The CDR3 loop is CASSPLSGEQYF. The CDR3 DNA is TGTGCCAGCAGCCCCCTAAGCGGCGAGCAGTACTTC.